This T cell receptor (beta chain) was sequenced during a study of PD-L1 blockade in urothelial cancer. Method: immunoSEQ multiplex PCR; TCRdb's copy keeps in-frame clones and lacks some. In the table there are tens of thousands of clones, about 86% of which are singletons. The CDR3 loop spans 14 amino acids. Germline-derived CDR1 and CDR2 are MNHEY and SMNVEV (reference sequence). Trimming removed 5 bases at V and 4 bases at J, with 14 bases between. The source was PBMCs, collected around atezolizumab (anti-PD-L1) treatment. The receptor's source is a man aged 55-75 years with urothelial cancer. This rearrangement joins TRBV27 to TRBJ1-1; D gene ambiguous. CDR3 DNA: TGTGCCAGCAGTCGGGGATGGGTGGTCACTGAAGCTTTCTTT. Its protein product is CASSRGWVVTEAFF.